This T cell receptor (beta chain) was observed in a study of CD8+CD57+ T cells in acquired aplastic anemia. The overall study: Sorted cells (CD4+ and CD8+) yielded DNA amounts that averaged approximately 2.9 ug. Researchers reported that healthy donors averaged about 11 million reads for CD4+ cells.

Concerning this clonotype: Its antigen is not known.

V lost 5 bases, J lost 9 bases, and 17 bases lay in between. Per germline, CDR1 WSHSY and CDR2 SAAADI. The CDR3 sequence is 15 residues long. Study results and limitations: Patients were compared with controls for CD8+ Simpson's diversity, and no significant difference emerged. A set of 25 to 35 CD8+ CDR3 sequences was shared between patients and controls, and these sequences appeared highly expressed in patients.

Genomic DNA templated the TCR beta VDJ and CDR3 profiling. TCRdb itself ran the reads through MiXCR, one entry per CDR3 protein. The sample consists of just over 400,000 distinct CDR3 sequences, 60% to 80% of them appearing once. The clonotype originates from a human donor in good health, serving as a control. Sample: sorted CD4+, CD8+, or CD8+CD57+ T cells (not recorded which) from PBMCs. V is TRBV10-2 and J is TRBJ1-6; D might be TRBD1 (5 bases). The CDR3 region has the DNA TGCGCCAGCAGTCCCCCAGGGATTAGGATTTCACCCCTCCACTTT. This translates into CASSPPGIRISPLHF.